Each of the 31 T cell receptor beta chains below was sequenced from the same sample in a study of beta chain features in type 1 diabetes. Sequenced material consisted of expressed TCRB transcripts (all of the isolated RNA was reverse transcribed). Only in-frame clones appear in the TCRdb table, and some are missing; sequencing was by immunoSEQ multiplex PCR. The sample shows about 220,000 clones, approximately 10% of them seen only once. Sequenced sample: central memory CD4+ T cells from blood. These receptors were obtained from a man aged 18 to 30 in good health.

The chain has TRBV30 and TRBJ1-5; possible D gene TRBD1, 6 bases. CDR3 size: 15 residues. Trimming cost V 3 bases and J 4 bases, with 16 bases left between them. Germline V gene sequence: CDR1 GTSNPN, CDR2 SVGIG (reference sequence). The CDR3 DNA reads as TGTGCCTGGAGCCTCCCGGGACACTATAATCAGCCCCAGCATTTT. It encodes CAWSLPGHYNQPQHF.

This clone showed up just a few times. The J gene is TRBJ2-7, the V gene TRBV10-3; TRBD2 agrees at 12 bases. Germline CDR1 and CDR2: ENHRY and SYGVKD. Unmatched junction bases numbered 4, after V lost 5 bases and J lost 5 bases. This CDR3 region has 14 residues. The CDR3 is CAISQTSGRHEQYF. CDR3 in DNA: TGTGCCATCAGTCAGACTAGCGGGAGACACGAGCAGTACTTC.

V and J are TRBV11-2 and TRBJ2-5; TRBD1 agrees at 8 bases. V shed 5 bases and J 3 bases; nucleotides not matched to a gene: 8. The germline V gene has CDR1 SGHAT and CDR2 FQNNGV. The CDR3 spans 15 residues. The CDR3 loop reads CASSPRTGTEETQYF. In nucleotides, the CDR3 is TGTGCCAGCAGCCCCCGGACAGGGACGGAAGAGACCCAGTACTTC.

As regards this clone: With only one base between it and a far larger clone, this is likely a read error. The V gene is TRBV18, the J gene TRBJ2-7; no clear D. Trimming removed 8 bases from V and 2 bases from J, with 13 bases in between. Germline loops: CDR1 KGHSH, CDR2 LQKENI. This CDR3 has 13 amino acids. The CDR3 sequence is CASAPDPAYEQYF. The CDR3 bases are TGTGCCAGCGCTCCGGACCCGGCCTACGAGCAGTACTTC. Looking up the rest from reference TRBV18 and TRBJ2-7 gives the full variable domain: NAGVMQNPRHLVRRRGQEARLRCSPMKGHSHVYWYRQLPEEGLKFMVYLQKENIIDESGMPKERFSAEFPKEGPSILRIQQVVRGDSAAYFCASAPDPAYEQYFGPGTRLTVT.

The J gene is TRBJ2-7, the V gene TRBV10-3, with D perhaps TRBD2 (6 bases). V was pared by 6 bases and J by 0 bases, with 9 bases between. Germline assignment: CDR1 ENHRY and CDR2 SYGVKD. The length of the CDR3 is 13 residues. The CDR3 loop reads CAIRPTSSYEQYF. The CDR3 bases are TGTGCCATCAGGCCGACTAGCTCCTACGAGCAGTACTTC.

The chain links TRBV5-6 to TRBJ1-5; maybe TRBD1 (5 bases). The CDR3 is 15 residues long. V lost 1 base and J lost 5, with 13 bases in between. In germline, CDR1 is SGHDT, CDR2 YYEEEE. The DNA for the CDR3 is TGTGCCAGCAGCTTGCGGGTAAGGGGTTATCAGCCCCAGCATTTT. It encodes CASSLRVRGYQPQHF.

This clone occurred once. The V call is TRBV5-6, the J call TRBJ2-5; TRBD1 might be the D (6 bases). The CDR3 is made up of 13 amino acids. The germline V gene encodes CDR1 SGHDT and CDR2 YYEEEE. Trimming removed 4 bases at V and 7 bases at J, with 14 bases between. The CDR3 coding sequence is TGTGCCAGCAGCGAGGGACATCAGGGGACCCAGTACTTC. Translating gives CASSEGHQGTQYF.

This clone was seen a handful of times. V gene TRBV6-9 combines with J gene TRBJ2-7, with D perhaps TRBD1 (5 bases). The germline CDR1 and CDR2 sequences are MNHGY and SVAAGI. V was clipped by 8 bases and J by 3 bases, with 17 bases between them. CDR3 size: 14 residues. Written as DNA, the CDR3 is TGTGCCAGCCCTGTGGGCAGGGAAGGCTACGAGCAGTACTTC. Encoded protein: CASPVGREGYEQYF.

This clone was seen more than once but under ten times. This CDR3 is CASSFGGSGTQYF. The CDR3 coding sequence is TGTGCCAGCAGTTTTGGCGGGTCCGGGACCCAGTACTTC. The chain couples TRBV28 to TRBJ2-5, with D possibly TRBD2 on 5 matching bases. The germline CDR1 and CDR2 sequences are MDHEN and SYDVKM. V lost 3 bases and J lost 7, with 12 bases in between. The CDR3 has 13 amino acids.

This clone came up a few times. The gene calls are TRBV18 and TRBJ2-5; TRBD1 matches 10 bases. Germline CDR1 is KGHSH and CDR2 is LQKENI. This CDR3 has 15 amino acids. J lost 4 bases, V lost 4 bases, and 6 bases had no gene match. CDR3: CASSRRDRGGETQYF. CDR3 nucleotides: TGTGCCAGCTCACGCCGGGACAGGGGCGGAGAGACCCAGTACTTC.

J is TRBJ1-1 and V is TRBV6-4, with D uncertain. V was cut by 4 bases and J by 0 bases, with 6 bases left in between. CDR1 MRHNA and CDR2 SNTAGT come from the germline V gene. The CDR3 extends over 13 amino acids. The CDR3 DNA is TGTGCCAGCAGTGTCTCAGTGAACACTGAAGCTTTCTTT. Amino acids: CASSVSVNTEAFF.

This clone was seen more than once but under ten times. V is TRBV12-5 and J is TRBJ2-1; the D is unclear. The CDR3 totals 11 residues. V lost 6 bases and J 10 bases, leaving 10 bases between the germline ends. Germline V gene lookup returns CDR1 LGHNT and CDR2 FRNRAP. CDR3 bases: TGTGCTAGTGGATCAAGTAGGGAGCAGTTCTTC. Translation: CASGSSREQFF.

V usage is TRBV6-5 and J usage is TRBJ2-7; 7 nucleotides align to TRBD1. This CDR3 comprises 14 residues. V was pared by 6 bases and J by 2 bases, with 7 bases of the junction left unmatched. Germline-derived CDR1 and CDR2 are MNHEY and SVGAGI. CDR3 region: CASRPTGVPYEQYF. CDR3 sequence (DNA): TGTGCCAGCAGACCTACAGGGGTCCCCTACGAGCAGTACTTC.

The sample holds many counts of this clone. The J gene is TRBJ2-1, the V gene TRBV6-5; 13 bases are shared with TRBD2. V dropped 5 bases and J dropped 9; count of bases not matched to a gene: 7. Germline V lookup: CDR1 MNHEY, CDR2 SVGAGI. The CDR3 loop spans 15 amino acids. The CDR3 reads CASSHTGLAGSEQFF. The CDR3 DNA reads TGTGCCAGCAGTCACACGGGACTAGCGGGAAGTGAGCAGTTCTTC.

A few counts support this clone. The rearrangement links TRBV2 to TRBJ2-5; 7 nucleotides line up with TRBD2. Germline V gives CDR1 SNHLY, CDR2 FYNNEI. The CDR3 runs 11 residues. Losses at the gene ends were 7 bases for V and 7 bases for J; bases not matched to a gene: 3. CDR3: CASMREGTQYF. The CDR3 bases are TGTGCCAGCATGAGGGAGGGGACCCAGTACTTC.

CDR3 bases: TGTGCCAGCAGTGACGAGGGAGGAACCTACGAGCAGTACTTC. This sequence encodes CASSDEGGTYEQYF. This chain joins TRBV2 and TRBJ2-7, with D perhaps matching TRBD2 (6 bases). V was cut by 3 bases and J by 2 bases, with 11 bases left in between. The CDR3 is 14 residues long. Germline CDR1 is SNHLY and CDR2 is FYNNEI.

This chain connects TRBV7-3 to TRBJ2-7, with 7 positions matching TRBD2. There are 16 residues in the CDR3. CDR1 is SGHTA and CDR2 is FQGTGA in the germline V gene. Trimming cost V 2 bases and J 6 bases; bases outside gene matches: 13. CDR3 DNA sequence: TGTGCCAGCAGCTTAGGCAGCACGCGGGAGAACGGCGAGCAGTACTTC. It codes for CASSLGSTRENGEQYF.

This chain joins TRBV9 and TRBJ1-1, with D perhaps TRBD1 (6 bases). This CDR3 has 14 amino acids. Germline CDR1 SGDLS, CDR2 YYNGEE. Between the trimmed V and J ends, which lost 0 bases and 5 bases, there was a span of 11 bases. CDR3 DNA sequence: TGTGCCAGCAGCGTAGCGGGGGGGCTTACTGAAGCTTTCTTT. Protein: CASSVAGGLTEAFF.

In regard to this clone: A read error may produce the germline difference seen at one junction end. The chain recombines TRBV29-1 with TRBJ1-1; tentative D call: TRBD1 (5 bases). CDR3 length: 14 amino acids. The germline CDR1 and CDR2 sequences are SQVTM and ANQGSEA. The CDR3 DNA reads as TGCAGCGTTCAAGAGGGGTCCCGGAACACTGAAGCTTTCTTT. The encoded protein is CSVQEGSRNTEAFF. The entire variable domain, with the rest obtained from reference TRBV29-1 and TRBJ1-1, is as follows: SAVISQKPSRDICQRGTSLTIQCQVDSQVTMMFWYRQQPGQSLTLIATANQGSEATYESGFVIDKFPISRPNLTFSTLTVSNMSPEDSSIYLCSVQEGSRNTEAFFGQGTRLTVV.

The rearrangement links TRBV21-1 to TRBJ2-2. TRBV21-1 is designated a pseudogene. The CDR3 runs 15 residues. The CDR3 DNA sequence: TGTGCCATCTCCCCTGAGGGGTTCCTCACCGGGGAGCTGTTTTTT. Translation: CAISPEGFLTGELFF.

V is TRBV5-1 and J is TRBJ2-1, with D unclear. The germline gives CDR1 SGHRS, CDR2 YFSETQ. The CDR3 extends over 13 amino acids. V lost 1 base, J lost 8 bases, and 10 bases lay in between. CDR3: CASSLLLYDEQFF. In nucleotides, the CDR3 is TGCGCCAGCAGCTTGTTGTTGTACGATGAGCAGTTCTTC.

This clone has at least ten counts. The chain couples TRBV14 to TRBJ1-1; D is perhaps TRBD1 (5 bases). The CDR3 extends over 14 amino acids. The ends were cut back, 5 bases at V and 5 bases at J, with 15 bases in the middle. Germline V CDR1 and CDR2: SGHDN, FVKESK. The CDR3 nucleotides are TGTGCCAGCAGCGCCCGACCAGGGACGACTGAAGCTTTCTTT. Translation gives CASSARPGTTEAFF.

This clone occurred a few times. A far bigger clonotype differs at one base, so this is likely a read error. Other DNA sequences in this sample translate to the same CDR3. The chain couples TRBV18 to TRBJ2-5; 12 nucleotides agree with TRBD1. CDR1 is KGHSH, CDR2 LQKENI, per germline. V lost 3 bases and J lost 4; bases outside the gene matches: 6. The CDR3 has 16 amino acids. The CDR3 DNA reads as TGTGCCAGCTCACCCCGCGCGGGACAGGGGGCAGAGACCCAGTACTTC. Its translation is CASSPRAGQGAETQYF. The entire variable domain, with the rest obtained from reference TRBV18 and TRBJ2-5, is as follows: NAGVMQNPRHLVRRRGQEARLRCSPMKGHSHVYWYRQLPEEGLKFMVYLQKENIIDESGMPKERFSAEFPKEGPSILRIQQVVRGDSAAYFCASSPRAGQGAETQYFGPGTRLLVL.

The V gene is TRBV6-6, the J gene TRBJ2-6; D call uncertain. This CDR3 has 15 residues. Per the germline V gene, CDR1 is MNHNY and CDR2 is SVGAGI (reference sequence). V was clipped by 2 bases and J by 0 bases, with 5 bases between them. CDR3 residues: CASSYRTSGANVLTF. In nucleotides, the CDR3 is TGTGCCAGCAGTTACCGTACCTCTGGGGCCAACGTCCTGACTTTC.

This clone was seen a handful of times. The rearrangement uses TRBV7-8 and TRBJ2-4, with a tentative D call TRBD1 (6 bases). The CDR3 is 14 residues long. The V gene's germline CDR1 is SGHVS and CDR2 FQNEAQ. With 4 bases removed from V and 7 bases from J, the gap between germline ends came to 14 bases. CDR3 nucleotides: TGTGCCAGCAGCTCAAGTACAGGGTGGAACATTCAGTACTTC. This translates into CASSSSTGWNIQYF.

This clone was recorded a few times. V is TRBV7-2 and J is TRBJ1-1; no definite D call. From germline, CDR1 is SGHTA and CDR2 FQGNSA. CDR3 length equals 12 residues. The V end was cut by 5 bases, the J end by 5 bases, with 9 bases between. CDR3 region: CASSPKRTEAFF. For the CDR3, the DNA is TGTGCCAGCAGCCCTAAACGGACTGAAGCTTTCTTT.

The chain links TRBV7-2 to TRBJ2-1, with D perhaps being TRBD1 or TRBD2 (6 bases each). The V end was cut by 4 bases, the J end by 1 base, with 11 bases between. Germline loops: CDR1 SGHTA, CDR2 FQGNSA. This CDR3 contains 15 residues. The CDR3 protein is CASSSRGQSYNEQFF. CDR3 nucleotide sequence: TGTGCCAGCAGCTCACGGGGGCAATCCTACAATGAGCAGTTCTTC.

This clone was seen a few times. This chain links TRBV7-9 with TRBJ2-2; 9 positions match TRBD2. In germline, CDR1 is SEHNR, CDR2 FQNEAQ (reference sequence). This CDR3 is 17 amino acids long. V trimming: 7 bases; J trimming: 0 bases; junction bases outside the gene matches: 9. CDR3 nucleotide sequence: TGTGCCAGCAATCTCGCGGGAGGGCCAACGAACACCGGGGAGCTGTTTTTT. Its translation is CASNLAGGPTNTGELFF.

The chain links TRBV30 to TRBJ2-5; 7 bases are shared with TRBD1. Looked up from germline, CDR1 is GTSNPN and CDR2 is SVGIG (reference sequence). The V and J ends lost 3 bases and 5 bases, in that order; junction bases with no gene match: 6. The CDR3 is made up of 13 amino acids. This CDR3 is CAWSIGGAETQYF. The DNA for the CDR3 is TGTGCCTGGAGCATAGGGGGCGCGGAGACCCAGTACTTC.

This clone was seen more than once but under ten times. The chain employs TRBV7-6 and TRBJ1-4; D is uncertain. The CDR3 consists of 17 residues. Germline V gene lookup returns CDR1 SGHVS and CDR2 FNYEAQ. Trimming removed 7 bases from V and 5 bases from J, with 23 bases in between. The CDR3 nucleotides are TGTGCCAGCACCATCACCTCTAGAACGGGTCCAAATGAAAAACTGTTTTTT. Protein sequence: CASTITSRTGPNEKLFF.

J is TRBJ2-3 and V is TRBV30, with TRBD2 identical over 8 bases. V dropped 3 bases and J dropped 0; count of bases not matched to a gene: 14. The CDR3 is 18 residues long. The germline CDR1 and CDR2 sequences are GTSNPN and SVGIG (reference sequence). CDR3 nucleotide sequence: TGTGCCTGGAGCCCGTTTAGCGGGGATTTCTCTAGCACAGATACGCAGTATTTT. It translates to CAWSPFSGDFSSTDTQYF.